What follows are 27 T cell receptor beta chains derived from one specimen sequenced in a study of blood T cell repertoires in COVID-19. Profiled with immunoSEQ multiplex PCR; TCRdb holds only in-frame clones, not every one. The sample holds roughly 250,000 clones, around 88% seen once. The sequencing sample was made of PBMCs or T cells enriched from blood (not recorded which). Receptors originate from a woman in her 40s with acute COVID-19.

The genes are TRBV7-9 and TRBJ2-2, with 8 bases lining up with TRBD2. Germline V gives CDR1 SEHNR, CDR2 FQNEAQ (reference sequence). The junction had 9 bases not matched to a gene; V was cut back by 2 bases and J by 4 bases. The CDR3 totals 17 residues. CDR3 bases: TGTGCCAGCAGCTTACTCCCGGGAGGGCCAGGCACCGGGGAGCTGTTTTTT. Residues: CASSLLPGGPGTGELFF.

The genes are TRBV5-1 and TRBJ2-3; TRBD1 agrees at 7 bases. CDR3 length: 14 residues. Germline CDR1 reads SGHRS; CDR2 reads YFSETQ. Losses at the gene ends were 5 bases for V and 5 bases for J; bases not matched to a gene: 8. The CDR3 sequence is CASSYRTGVDTQYF. In DNA form, the CDR3 reads TGCGCCAGCAGTTACCGCACAGGGGTAGATACGCAGTATTTT.

The count of this clone is one. The chain carries TRBV27 and TRBJ1-1; D is uncertain. Germline CDR1 reads MNHEY; CDR2 reads SMNVEV (reference sequence). V gave up 5 bases and J gave up 1 base, with 14 bases separating them. The CDR3 contains 15 residues. The CDR3 sequence: CASSPLSGKNTEAFF. CDR3 DNA sequence: TGTGCCAGCAGTCCCTTGTCGGGAAAGAACACTGAAGCTTTCTTT.

CDR3 residues: CASSVRDGAAEAFF. In nucleotides, the CDR3 is TGTGCCAGCAGTGTACGAGACGGCGCGGCTGAAGCTTTCTTT. This chain links TRBV2 with TRBJ1-1; D is undetermined. The length of the CDR3 is 14 residues. Germline loops: CDR1 SNHLY, CDR2 FYNNEI. V was pared by 4 bases and J by 6 bases, with 15 bases between.

J is TRBJ2-1 and V is TRBV5-5, with D tentatively TRBD2 (6 bases). This CDR3 is 14 amino acids long. The germline gives CDR1 SGHKS, CDR2 YYEKEE (reference sequence). The germline V and J ends were trimmed by 4 bases and 0 bases, with 8 bases remaining between them. CDR3 sequence reads: CASSRESSYNEQFF. The CDR3 DNA follows: TGTGCCAGCAGCCGGGAGTCCTCCTACAATGAGCAGTTCTTC.

The V and J genes are TRBV27 and TRBJ1-1; a weak D match, TRBD1 (5 bases). This CDR3 is built from 16 residues. Germline CDR1 MNHEY, CDR2 SMNVEV (reference sequence). V lost 4 bases, J lost 2 bases, and 17 bases lay in between. CDR3 bases: TGTGCCAGCAGTTGGGGCGCGGGAAGACCTAACACTGAAGCTTTCTTT. As protein: CASSWGAGRPNTEAFF.

The gene calls are TRBV28 and TRBJ1-2; no firm D call. V lost 5 bases, J lost 4 bases, and 17 bases lay in between. Per germline, CDR1 MDHEN and CDR2 SYDVKM. The CDR3 contains 15 residues. The chain's CDR3 is CASSERLVGTYGYTF. The CDR3 DNA is TGTGCCAGCAGTGAGCGGTTGGTCGGAACCTATGGCTACACCTTC.

The gene calls are TRBV28 and TRBJ2-7; 7 nucleotides align to TRBD1. The CDR3 is made up of 14 amino acids. The junction had 9 bases not matched to a gene; V was cut back by 3 bases and J by 7 bases. Germline V gives CDR1 MDHEN, CDR2 SYDVKM. This CDR3 reads CASSFGTVMLEQYF. The CDR3 DNA follows: TGTGCCAGCAGTTTCGGGACAGTAATGCTAGAGCAGTACTTC.

The CDR3 DNA reads TGTGCCAGCAGCTTGGTCGGACAGGGAGGAAACACCATATATTTT. Translated: CASSLVGQGGNTIYF. This sequence joins TRBV5-4 and TRBJ1-3, with 8 bases aligning to TRBD1. This CDR3 has 15 residues. The V gene end was trimmed by 0 bases and the J gene end by 4 bases; junction bases not matched to a gene: 3. Germline CDR1 is SGHNT and CDR2 is YYREEE (reference sequence).

The chain employs TRBV19 and TRBJ2-2, with 8 bases identical to TRBD2. Germline lookup yields CDR1 LNHDA and CDR2 SQIVND (reference sequence). Trimming took 6 bases from V and 8 from J; bases not matched to a gene: 8. The CDR3 is made up of 14 amino acids. This CDR3 is CASRVQRELGELFF. DNA for the CDR3: TGTGCCAGTAGAGTCCAGCGGGAGTTAGGGGAGCTGTTTTTT.

This clone is a singleton in its sample. For the CDR3, the DNA is TGTGCCAGCTCACAGGGTCATGGCTATGGCTACACCTTC. Its protein product is CASSQGHGYGYTF. J is TRBJ1-2 and V is TRBV6-5; weak D call: TRBD1 (6 bases). In germline, CDR1 is MNHEY, CDR2 SVGAGI. Trimming took 8 bases from V and 4 from J, leaving 14 bases between them. The CDR3 has 13 residues.

On this clone: The same CDR3 can be traced to other DNA sequences in this sample. CDR3 protein: CASSLDTNYGYTF. CDR3 sequence (DNA): TGTGCCAGCAGTTTGGACACAAACTATGGCTACACCTTC. The chain employs TRBV12-3 or TRBV12-4 and TRBJ1-2; D is perhaps TRBD1 (5 bases). Trimming stripped 3 bases from V and 2 bases from J, with 7 bases between. The CDR3 has 13 residues.

A few counts support this clone. This chain connects TRBV18 to TRBJ2-5; 10 nucleotides line up with TRBD2. After removal of 2 bases from V and 6 bases from J, the junction contained 18 bases not matched to a gene. The CDR3 spans 19 residues. CDR1 is KGHSH, CDR2 LQKENI, per germline. In nucleotides, the CDR3 is TGTGCCAGCTCACCAAGCCTAGCGGGGGCCCCGGCCGACATAAAGACCCAGTACTTC. It encodes CASSPSLAGAPADIKTQYF.

The V and J genes are TRBV29-1 and TRBJ1-2; D is unresolved. The CDR3 contains 12 residues. Germline loops: CDR1 SQVTM, CDR2 ANQGSEA. The V end was cut by 7 bases, the J end by 1 base, with 10 bases between. The CDR3: CSGGRVNYGYTF. The DNA for the CDR3 is TGCAGCGGTGGGCGGGTTAACTATGGCTACACCTTC.

In nucleotides, the CDR3 is TGTGCCAGCAGCGTGGCCACTAGCGGGATCCGTTCCTACGAGCAGTACTTC. It encodes CASSVATSGIRSYEQYF. The chain carries TRBV27 and TRBJ2-7; 10 nucleotides align to TRBD2. This CDR3 is built from 17 residues. The J segment lost 1 base and the V segment lost 6 bases, leaving 12 bases of the junction unmatched. Germline V lookup: CDR1 MNHEY, CDR2 SMNVEV (reference sequence).

The gene calls are TRBV2 and TRBJ1-5, with D perhaps matching TRBD1 (6 bases). The CDR3 length is 13 residues. The V and J ends lost 6 bases and 4 bases respectively, with 10 bases between them. Germline V lookup: CDR1 SNHLY, CDR2 FYNNEI. The CDR3 DNA sequence: TGTGCCAGCAGGGACAGTGAGAATCAGCCCCAGCATTTT. Amino acid sequence: CASRDSENQPQHF. Drawing the rest from reference TRBV2 and TRBJ1-5, the complete variable domain is EPEVTQTPSHQVTQMGQEVILRCVPISNHLYFYWYRQILGQKVEFLVSFYNNEISEKSEIFDDQFSVERPDGSNFTLKIRSTKLEDSAMYFCASRDSENQPQHFGDGTRLSIL.

J is TRBJ2-4 and V is TRBV7-6; 8 positions agree with TRBD2. CDR1 is SGHVS, CDR2 FNYEAQ, per germline. This CDR3 spans 16 amino acids. The V segment lost 5 bases and the J segment 5 bases; nucleotides outside the gene matches: 11. The CDR3 sequence is CASSLPLGGDENIQYF. CDR3 sequence (DNA): TGTGCCAGCAGCCTTCCCCTCGGGGGGGATGAAAACATTCAGTACTTC.

The gene calls are TRBV28 and TRBJ1-2; the D gene is possibly TRBD1 (5 bases). CDR1 is MDHEN and CDR2 is SYDVKM in the germline V gene. V was shortened by 3 bases and J by 2 bases, with 22 bases between the two germline ends. CDR3 size: 18 residues. CDR3 in amino acids: CASSFPPPSQDRNYGYTF. The CDR3 DNA is TGTGCCAGCAGTTTCCCCCCTCCCTCACAGGATAGGAACTATGGCTACACCTTC.

This clone was recorded a few times. V is TRBV11-2 and J is TRBJ2-5; 8 bases map to TRBD2. V trimming: 2 bases; J trimming: 7 bases; junction bases outside the gene matches: 15. CDR3 length: 17 amino acids. CDR1 SGHAT and CDR2 FQNNGV come from the germline V gene. The CDR3 protein is CASSLRARGGGDGTQYF. For the CDR3, the DNA is TGTGCCAGCAGCTTAAGAGCCCGGGGGGGCGGGGATGGGACCCAGTACTTC.

The chain joins TRBV7-8 to TRBJ1-2; 10 bases map to TRBD1. V was pared by 0 bases and J by 1 base, with 8 bases of the junction left unmatched. The germline gives CDR1 SGHVS, CDR2 FQNEAQ. The CDR3 extends over 18 amino acids. CDR3 DNA sequence: TGTGCCAGCAGCTTAGCTCTCCCCGGGACAGGGGATAACTATGGCTACACCTTC. Protein product: CASSLALPGTGDNYGYTF.

The chain combines TRBV3-1 (or the pseudogene TRBV3-2) with TRBJ1-4, with D unresolved. Germline CDR1 reads LGHDT; CDR2 reads YNNKEL (reference sequence). V dropped 1 base and J dropped 2 bases, with 14 bases sitting between them. The CDR3 covers 17 residues. In nucleotides, the CDR3 is TGTGCCAGCAGCCAAGGGGTATTGGGCTCTACTAATGAAAAACTGTTTTTT. This translates into CASSQGVLGSTNEKLFF.

The chain is built from TRBV2 and TRBJ1-6; 9 nucleotides match TRBD1. J gave up 7 bases and V 4 bases, and 2 bases lay outside the gene matches. The CDR3 spans 14 residues. CDR1 and CDR2 (germline): SNHLY, FYNNEI. CDR3 residues: CASSGGTGNSPLHF. CDR3 DNA: TGTGCCAGCAGTGGGGGGACAGGGAATTCACCCCTCCACTTT. Looking up the rest from reference TRBV2 and TRBJ1-6 gives the full variable domain: EPEVTQTPSHQVTQMGQEVILRCVPISNHLYFYWYRQILGQKVEFLVSFYNNEISEKSEIFDDQFSVERPDGSNFTLKIRSTKLEDSAMYFCASSGGTGNSPLHFGNGTRLTVT.

The chain carries TRBV19 and TRBJ2-6; 9 positions match TRBD1. The CDR3 contains 13 residues. CDR1 and CDR2 from the germline V gene are LNHDA and SQIVND (reference sequence). V shed 7 bases, J shed 13 bases, and the junction held 8 bases outside the gene matches. The CDR3 reads CASIGQGWGVLTF. CDR3 nucleotides: TGTGCCAGTATCGGACAGGGGTGGGGAGTCCTGACTTTC.

The chain couples TRBV28 to TRBJ1-5; possibly TRBD1 for D (5 bases). V lost 6 bases, J lost 0 bases, and 9 bases lay in between. There are 14 residues in the CDR3. Germline CDR1 and CDR2: MDHEN and SYDVKM. CDR3 nucleotide sequence: TGTGCCAGCAGGAGACAGCCTAGCAATCAGCCCCAGCATTTT. This translates into CASRRQPSNQPQHF.

V is TRBV27 and J is TRBJ2-7; unclear D gene. V lost 3 bases, J lost 4 bases, and 10 bases lay in between. The CDR3 is 13 residues long. The V gene's germline CDR1 is MNHEY and CDR2 SMNVEV (reference sequence). The CDR3 reads CASSLVHDYEQYF. The DNA for the CDR3 is TGTGCCAGCAGTTTGGTACACGATTACGAGCAGTACTTC.

V and J are TRBV9 and TRBJ1-1; TRBD1 is a possible D gene (5 bases). V lost 2 bases and J 1 base, leaving 18 bases between the germline ends. In germline, CDR1 is SGDLS, CDR2 YYNGEE. The length of the CDR3 is 17 residues. This CDR3 reads CASSVPLGEGSNTEAFF. For the CDR3, the DNA is TGTGCCAGCAGCGTCCCCCTAGGGGAAGGGTCGAACACTGAAGCTTTCTTT.

CDR3 region: CASRRGDTGNTIYF. The CDR3 DNA is TGTGCCAGCAGGCGGGGGGATACTGGAAACACCATATATTTT. The V gene is TRBV7-9, the J gene TRBJ1-3; possibly TRBD1 for D (5 bases). CDR3 length: 14 amino acids. Trimming removed 6 bases at V and 2 bases at J, with 11 bases between. Looked up from germline, CDR1 is SEHNR and CDR2 is FQNEAQ (reference sequence).